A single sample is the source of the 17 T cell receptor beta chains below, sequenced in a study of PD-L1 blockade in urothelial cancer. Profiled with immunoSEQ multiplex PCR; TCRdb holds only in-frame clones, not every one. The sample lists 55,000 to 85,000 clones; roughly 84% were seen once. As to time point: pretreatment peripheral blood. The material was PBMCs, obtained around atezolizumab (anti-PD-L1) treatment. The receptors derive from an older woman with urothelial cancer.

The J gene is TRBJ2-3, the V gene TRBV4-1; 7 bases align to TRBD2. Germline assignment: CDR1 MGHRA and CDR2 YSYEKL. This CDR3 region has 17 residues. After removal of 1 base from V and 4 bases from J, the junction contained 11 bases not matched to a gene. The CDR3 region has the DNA TGCGCCAGCAGCCAAGTAAGGATGGGCGGGAGCCCAGATACGCAGTATTTT. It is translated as CASSQVRMGGSPDTQYF.

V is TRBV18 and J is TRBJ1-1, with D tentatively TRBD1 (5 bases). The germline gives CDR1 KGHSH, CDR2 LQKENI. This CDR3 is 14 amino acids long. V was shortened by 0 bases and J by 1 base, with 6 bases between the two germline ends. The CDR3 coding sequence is TGTGCCAGCTCACCACCCACAGGGAACACTGAAGCTTTCTTT. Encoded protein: CASSPPTGNTEAFF.

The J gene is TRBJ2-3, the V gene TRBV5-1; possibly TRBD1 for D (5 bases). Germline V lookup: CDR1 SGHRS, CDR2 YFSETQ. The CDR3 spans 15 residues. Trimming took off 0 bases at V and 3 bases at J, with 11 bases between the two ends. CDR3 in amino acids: CASSLEQGQTDTQYF. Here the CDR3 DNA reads TGCGCCAGCAGCTTGGAGCAGGGCCAGACAGATACGCAGTATTTT.

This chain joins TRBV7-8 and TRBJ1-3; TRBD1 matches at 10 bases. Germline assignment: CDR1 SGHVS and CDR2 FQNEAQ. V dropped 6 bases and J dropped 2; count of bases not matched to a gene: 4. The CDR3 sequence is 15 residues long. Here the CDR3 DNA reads TGTGCCAGCAGGGGAGGGACAGGGGCTGGAAACACCATATATTTT. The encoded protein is CASRGGTGAGNTIYF.

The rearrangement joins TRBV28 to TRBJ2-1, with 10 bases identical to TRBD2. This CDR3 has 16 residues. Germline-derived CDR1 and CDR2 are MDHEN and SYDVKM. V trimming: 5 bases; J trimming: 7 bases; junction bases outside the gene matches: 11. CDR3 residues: CASSPGAGGRRNEQFF. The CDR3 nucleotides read TGTGCCAGCAGTCCCGGAGCGGGAGGGCGTAGAAATGAGCAGTTCTTC.

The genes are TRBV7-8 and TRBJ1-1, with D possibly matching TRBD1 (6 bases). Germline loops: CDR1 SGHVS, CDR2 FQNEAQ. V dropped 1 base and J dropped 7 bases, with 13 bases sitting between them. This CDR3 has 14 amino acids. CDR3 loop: CASSLEGTWGEAFF. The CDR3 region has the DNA TGTGCCAGCAGCTTAGAGGGGACATGGGGTGAAGCTTTCTTT.

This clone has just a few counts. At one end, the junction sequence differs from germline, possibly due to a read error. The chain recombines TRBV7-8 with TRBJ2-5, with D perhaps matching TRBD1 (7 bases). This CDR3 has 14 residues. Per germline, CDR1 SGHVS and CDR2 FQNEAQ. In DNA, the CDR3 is TGTGCCAGCAGCTTGGGACAGACGGGAGAGGCCCAGTACTTC. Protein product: CASSLGQTGEAQYF.

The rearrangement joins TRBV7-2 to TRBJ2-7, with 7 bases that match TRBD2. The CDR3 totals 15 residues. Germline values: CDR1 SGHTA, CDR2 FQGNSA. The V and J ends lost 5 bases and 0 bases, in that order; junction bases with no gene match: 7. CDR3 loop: CASSLAGVSSYEQYF. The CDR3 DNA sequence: TGTGCCAGCAGCCTCGCGGGGGTATCCTCCTACGAGCAGTACTTC.

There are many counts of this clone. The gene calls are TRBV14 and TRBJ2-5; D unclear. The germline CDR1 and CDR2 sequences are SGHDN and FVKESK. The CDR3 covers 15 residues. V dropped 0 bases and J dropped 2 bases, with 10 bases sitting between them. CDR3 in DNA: TGTGCCAGCAGCCAAGATGCTACAGAACAAGAGACCCAGTACTTC. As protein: CASSQDATEQETQYF.

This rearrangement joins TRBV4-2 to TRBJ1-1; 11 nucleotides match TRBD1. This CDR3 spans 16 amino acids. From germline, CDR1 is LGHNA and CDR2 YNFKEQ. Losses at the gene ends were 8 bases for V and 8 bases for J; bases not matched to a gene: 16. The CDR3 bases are TGTGCCAGCGTCGAACAGGACAGGGGGCGCCCGGCCGAAGCTTTCTTT. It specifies CASVEQDRGRPAEAFF.

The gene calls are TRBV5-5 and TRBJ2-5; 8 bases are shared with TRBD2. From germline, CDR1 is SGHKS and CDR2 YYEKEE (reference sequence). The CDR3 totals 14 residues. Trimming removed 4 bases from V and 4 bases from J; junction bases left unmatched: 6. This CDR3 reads CASSPGLVTETQYF. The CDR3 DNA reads TGTGCCAGCAGCCCGGGACTAGTCACAGAGACCCAGTACTTC.

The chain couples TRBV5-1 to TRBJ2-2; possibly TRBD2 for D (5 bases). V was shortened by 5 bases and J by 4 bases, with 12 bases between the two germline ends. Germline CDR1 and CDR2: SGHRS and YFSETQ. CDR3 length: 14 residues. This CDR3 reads CASSFGLGTGELFF. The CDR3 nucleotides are TGCGCCAGCAGTTTCGGACTCGGCACCGGGGAGCTGTTTTTT.

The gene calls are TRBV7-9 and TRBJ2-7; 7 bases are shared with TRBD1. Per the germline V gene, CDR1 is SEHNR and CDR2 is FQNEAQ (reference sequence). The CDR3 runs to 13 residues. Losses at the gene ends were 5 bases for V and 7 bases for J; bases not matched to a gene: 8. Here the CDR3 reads CASSTLGTEEQYF. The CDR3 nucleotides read TGTGCCAGCAGCACTCTGGGGACAGAGGAGCAGTACTTC.

CDR3 coding DNA: TGTGCCAGCAGCTTACTAGCCGCTGTGAGGAACACCGGGGAGCTGTTTTTT. This codes for CASSLLAAVRNTGELFF. V gene TRBV11-3 combines with J gene TRBJ2-2, with a possible D match to TRBD2 (5 bases). V lost 2 bases, J lost 1 base, and 14 bases lay in between. CDR1 SGHNT and CDR2 YENEEA come from the germline V gene. The CDR3 runs to 17 residues.

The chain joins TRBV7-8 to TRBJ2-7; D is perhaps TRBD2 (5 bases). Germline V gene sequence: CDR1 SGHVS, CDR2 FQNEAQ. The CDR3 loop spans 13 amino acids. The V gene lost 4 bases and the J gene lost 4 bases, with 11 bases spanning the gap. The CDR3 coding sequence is TGTGCCAGCAGCTCTAGGACTGATTACGAGCAGTACTTC. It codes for CASSSRTDYEQYF.

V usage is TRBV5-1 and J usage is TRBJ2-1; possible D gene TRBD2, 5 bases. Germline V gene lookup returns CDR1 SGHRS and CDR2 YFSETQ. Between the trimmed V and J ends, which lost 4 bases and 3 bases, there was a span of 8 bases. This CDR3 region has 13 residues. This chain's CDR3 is CASSPGNYNEQFF. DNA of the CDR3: TGCGCCAGCAGCCCGGGGAACTACAATGAGCAGTTCTTC.

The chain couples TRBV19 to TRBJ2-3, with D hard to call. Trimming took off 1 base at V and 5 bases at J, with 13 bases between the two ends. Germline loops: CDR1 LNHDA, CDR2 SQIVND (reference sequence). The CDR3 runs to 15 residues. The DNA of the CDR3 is TGTGCCAGTAGTATAGCGGGTTTGTCAGTAGATACGCAGTATTTT. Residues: CASSIAGLSVDTQYF.